This T cell receptor (beta chain) is from a study of cytomegalovirus exposure and HLA in healthy donors (dated by TCRdb to between 2016 and 2019). General notes on the study: An earlier analysis of approximately 640 of the donors reported approximately 300 Gb of sequence data and 100 million to 130 million unique TCR beta sequences from roughly 200 million T cells. An early release that covered about 600 HLA-typed donors contained about 300 gigabases of sequencing data and about 93 million unique TCR sequences. Of the approximately 370 genotyped donors, 80% to 90% were placed in the genetic ancestry cluster associated with self-reported Caucasian donors. The aim of the study was to test whether cataloging public T cell receptors could identify signatures of past pathogen exposure. The study used immunosequencing to profile the T cell repertoires of approximately 650 subjects and linked those repertoires to cytomegalovirus serostatus. Along with the roughly 670-subject first cohort, a separate validation cohort of some 130 different subjects was used. High-throughput TCR immunosequencing, statistical association of individual TCRs with disease status, and machine learning were combined to predict cytomegalovirus infection status. A later analysis re-analyzed previously published TCR beta repertoires from 500 to 700 donors and added high-resolution HLA genotyping to study TCR occurrence patterns. The later analysis used no new phenotypic data to find candidate immune exposures, relying instead on TCR beta sequences and their occurrence across donors. To decide whether each TCR beta V gene segment behaved as functional or pseudogenic, an earlier analysis of some 600 of the donors relied on high-throughput TCR beta sequencing. Alongside the repertoire data, information on donor age, sex, ethnicity and CMV serostatus was compiled. A later genetic analysis took genome-wide SNP genotypes for about 55% of the 666 donors and used that subset as a discovery cohort. Every discovery cohort repertoire had been produced on one sequencing platform. HLA typing covered class I and class II loci at four-digit resolution. The number of donors typed differed by locus, with roughly 620-630 for A, B, C, DRB1 and DQB1, roughly 550 for DQA1, 600 to 610 for DPA1, and approximately 470 for DPB1. Because of strong linkage in the cohort, roughly five DR-DQ haplotypes were treated as single units for association and clustering. Among several hundred genotyped donors of the cohort, an average of roughly 230,000 unique TCR beta nucleotide sequences was sequenced per donor, of which roughly 17% were non-productive. Paper-wide results and their limitations: Compared with the roughly 670-donor mean, donors in an Asian-associated ancestry cluster had fewer N-insertions in productive TCRs, according to a later genetic analysis. The earlier analysis of around 600 of the donors excluded approximately 17 rarely observed V segments, including chromosome 9 orphons, because counts were too low. The study listed 164 TCR beta chains as associated with cytomegalovirus. In a later analysis, most CMV-associated TCR beta chains were found to appear HLA-restricted, with HLA associations seemingly driven largely by CMV exposure. Broadly in line with IMGT annotations, most TCR beta V segments showed up in productive rearrangements about 87% or about 30% of the time in an earlier analysis of around 600 of the donors. The sequencing pipeline was judged likely to have produced a cluster of highly shared sequence variants as a technical artifact. In a later analysis, some 18,000 TCR beta sequences were associated with specific HLA alleles at a false discovery rate of 0.05. A further reported finding was that TCR beta sequences accurately predicted the HLA-A and HLA-B alleles for most subjects in the first cohort. The only immune exposure information available for the cohort was CMV serostatus. The classifier was reported to diagnose cytomegalovirus status with high specificity and sensitivity in both the original and validation cohorts. Some IMGT-functional V segments, including TRBV6-2 and TRBV6-3, could not be told apart with the 87-base-pair reads, so those segments were excluded. A later genetic analysis associated a missense DCLRE1C variant with V-gene and J-gene trimming of TCR beta chains, and an independent cohort replicated the association. The authors suggested that the approach could potentially be extended to other disease states and immunological phenotypes. A later analysis found that HLA-associated TCR beta chains were more clonally expanded and had lower generation probabilities than equally common non-associated chains. Because HLA typing was missing for some donors at each locus, association tests included only the typed subset. In a later analysis, TCR association rates were found to vary across HLA loci, with the most associated TCRs seen for DRB1 alleles and the fewest for HLA-C alleles. In vitro tests confirmed that three of the cytomegalovirus-associated TCR beta chains recognize cytomegalovirus antigens. According to a later analysis, parvovirus B19, influenza, CMV and Epstein-Barr virus appeared linked to several top co-occurrence clusters. Linkage disequilibrium might explain the correlated functional status among segregating V segments, but an unknown experimental factor could not be ruled out. When HLA alleles, especially DR and DQ, strongly co-occurred, attributing TCR associations to individual alleles was difficult. The cohort was sequenced for TCR beta chains only, and without alpha or paired-chain data the features that could be detected were limited. The presence/absence analyses assumed that sequencing depth was roughly uniform across donors, and that assumption may not be true. Most TCR sequences were seen in very few donors, while some public TCRs were found in many individuals.

In total, about 650 healthy bone marrow donors made up the cohort. At the time of sampling, every cohort member was nominally healthy, though immune exposures that went unrecorded were likely present. The donor was CMV seropositive and belonged to the group of 270 or so seropositive cohort members. Each donor provided a peripheral blood sample, and peripheral blood mononuclear cells were used for TCR beta sequencing. Genomic DNA extraction from the blood cell samples was performed with the Qiagen DNeasy Blood Extraction Kit. With respect to this clone: Its antigen has not been determined. Per-nucleotide qualities are absent, and no much larger clonotype sits a single base away.

The receptor library was made with the immunoSEQ multiplex PCR assay. For the multiplex PCR, a mixture combining 60 forward primers for TCR Vbeta segments and 13 reverse primers for TCR Jbeta segments was used. A multiplex PCR assay on genomic DNA amplified the CDR3 region of rearranged TCR beta genes. Amplified TCR beta libraries were sequenced as 87-base-pair reads on the Illumina HiSeq System. The authors processed their data as follows. A later analysis counted some 80 million unique TCR beta chains across the 650 to 700 repertoires, and around 9.9 million of these chains were shared by at least two donors. To remove PCR and sequencing errors, raw reads were error-corrected and collapsed into unique sequences using a nearest-neighbor algorithm that merged closely related sequences. To assign V, D and J gene segments, CDR3 sequences were aligned to IMGT reference sequences. For a sequence to be retained, a match of at least six nucleotides to both a V gene segment and a J gene segment was required. A rearrangement counted as productive if the CDR3 had no stop codons and remained in frame with V and J, and every other rearrangement counted as non-productive. CDR3 was defined according to IMGT convention as the region running from the second conserved V-encoded cysteine to the conserved J-encoded phenylalanine. Sequences without an unambiguous match to a single V gene segment were excluded from the earlier analysis of a few hundred of the donors. An earlier analysis of approximately 590 of the donors called V segments functional above 56.7% productive rearrangements and segregating when the between-donor standard deviation exceeded 5%. A statistical classification framework was built to diagnose cytomegalovirus status from the catalog of TCR beta chain sequences. V and J gene assignment, in a later analysis, came from comparing TCR nucleotide sequences with IMGT/GENE-DB human TR gene sequences. A later analysis assigned CDR3 sequences and most-parsimonious VDJ recombination scenarios with the TCRdist pipeline. A later analysis defined each TCR beta chain by its CDR3 amino acid sequence plus V-gene family, and excluded reads lacking a unique V-gene family. In a later analysis, 550 to 650 highly shared, low-generation-probability nucleotide sequences were removed to address suspected cross-contamination and a sequencing artifact. In a later analysis, a clonal expansion index was calculated for each public chain from normalized within-repertoire ranks of inferred template counts. A later analysis computed generation probabilities with a VDJ recombination model fitted to out-of-frame rearrangements, and checked the results against IGoR. A later analysis scored TCR-TCR, TCR-HLA and TCR-CMV co-occurrence with hypergeometric tests, applying a repertoire-size bias correction to TCR pairs. To estimate false discovery rates, a later analysis permuted the HLA or CMV assignments 20 times. In a later analysis, co-occurring TCRs were grouped using DBSCAN, and TCRdist sequence similarity was added for clustering within HLA-allele-positive subsets. Repertoires with fewer than 30,000 or more than 120,000 public chains were left out of co-occurrence clustering, as were a handful of repertoires with anomalous nucleotide sharing. In TCRdb, the immuneACCESS table is reduced to in-frame sequences with V and J assigned. These tables do not hold every clone; where another copy was compared, an unresolved V gene accounts for under half, and the others remain unexplained. The DNA gave D and trimming, while V, J and clone size come from that table. For this sample there are more than 95,000 clones; around 86% appear just once. 6.5% to 8.5% of the sample is taken by the ten largest.

From cysteine to phenylalanine, the CDR3 is 13 amino acids long. Just the 39-base CDR3 DNA is kept, in frame starting at base 1. V was cut back by 5 bases and J by 5 bases, leaving a gap of 12 bases between them. CDR1 and CDR2 are drawn from the germline V gene (reference sequence): MNHEY, SMNVEV. The source material was PBMCs. This chain joins TRBV27 to TRBJ1-1; too little of a D gene remains to name it. The receptor was isolated from a man in his thirties or forties in good health and CMV-seropositive. CDR3 sequence: CASSLGRGTEAFF. At the DNA level, the sequence is TGTGCCAGCAGTCTAGGGAGAGGAACTGAAGCTTTCTTT.